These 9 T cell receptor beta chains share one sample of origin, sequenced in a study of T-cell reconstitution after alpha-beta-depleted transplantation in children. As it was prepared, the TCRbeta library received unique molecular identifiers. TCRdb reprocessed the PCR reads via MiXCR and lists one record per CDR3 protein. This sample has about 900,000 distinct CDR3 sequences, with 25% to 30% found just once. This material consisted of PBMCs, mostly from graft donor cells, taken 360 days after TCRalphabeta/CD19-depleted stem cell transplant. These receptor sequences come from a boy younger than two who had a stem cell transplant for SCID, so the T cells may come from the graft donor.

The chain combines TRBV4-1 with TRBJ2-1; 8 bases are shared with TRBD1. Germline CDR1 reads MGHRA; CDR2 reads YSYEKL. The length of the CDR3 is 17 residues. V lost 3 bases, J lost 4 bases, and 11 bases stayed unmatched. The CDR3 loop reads CASSHGNGDRSYNEQFF. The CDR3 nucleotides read TGCGCCAGCAGCCATGGGAATGGGGACAGGAGTTACAATGAGCAGTTCTTC.

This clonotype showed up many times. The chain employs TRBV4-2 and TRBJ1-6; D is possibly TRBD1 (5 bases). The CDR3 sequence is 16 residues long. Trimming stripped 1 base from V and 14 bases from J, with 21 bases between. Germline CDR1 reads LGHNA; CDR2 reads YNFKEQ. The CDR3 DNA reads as TGTGCCAGCAGCCAAGGAGTTCTTGGGACGGAAGCATCCCTCCACTTT. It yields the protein CASSQGVLGTEASLHF.

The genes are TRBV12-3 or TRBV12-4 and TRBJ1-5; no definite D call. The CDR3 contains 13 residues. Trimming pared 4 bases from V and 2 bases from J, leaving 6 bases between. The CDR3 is CASSSVGNQPQHF. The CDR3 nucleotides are TGTGCCAGCAGTTCCGTGGGCAATCAGCCCCAGCATTTT.

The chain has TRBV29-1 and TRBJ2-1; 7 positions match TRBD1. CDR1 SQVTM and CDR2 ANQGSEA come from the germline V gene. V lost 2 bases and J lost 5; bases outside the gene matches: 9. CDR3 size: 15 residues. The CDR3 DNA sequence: TGCAGCGTTGAATTATTGGGACAGATAAACAATGAGCAGTTCTTC. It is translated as CSVELLGQINNEQFF.

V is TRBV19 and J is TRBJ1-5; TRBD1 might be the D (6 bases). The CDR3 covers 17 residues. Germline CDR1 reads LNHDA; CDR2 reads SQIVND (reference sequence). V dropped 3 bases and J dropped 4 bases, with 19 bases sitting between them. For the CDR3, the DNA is TGTGCCAGTAGTATCGGTCGCAGGGGCAGTGGGAATCAGCCCCAGCATTTT. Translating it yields CASSIGRRGSGNQPQHF.

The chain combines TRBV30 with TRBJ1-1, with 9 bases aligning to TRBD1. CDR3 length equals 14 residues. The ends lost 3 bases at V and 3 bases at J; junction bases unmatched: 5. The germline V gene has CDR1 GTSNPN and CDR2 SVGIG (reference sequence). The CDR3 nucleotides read TGTGCCTGGAGACAGGGACAGGGCGACACTGAAGCTTTCTTT. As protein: CAWRQGQGDTEAFF.

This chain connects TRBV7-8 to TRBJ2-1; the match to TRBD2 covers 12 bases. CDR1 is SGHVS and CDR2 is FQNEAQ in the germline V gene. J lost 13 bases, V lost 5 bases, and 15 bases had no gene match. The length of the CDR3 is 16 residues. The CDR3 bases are TGTGCCAGCAGCGACCTCCTAGCGGGGGGGCCAAAGAGTCAGTTCTTC. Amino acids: CASSDLLAGGPKSQFF.

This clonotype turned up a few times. DNA for the CDR3: TGTGCCATCAGTGGCCCTAGACAAGAGACCCAGTACTTC. Protein: CAISGPRQETQYF. The rearrangement uses TRBV10-3 and TRBJ2-5; D gene unclear. The germline gives CDR1 ENHRY, CDR2 SYGVKD. CDR3 length: 13 amino acids. Trimming took off 4 bases at V and 2 bases at J, with 8 bases between the two ends.

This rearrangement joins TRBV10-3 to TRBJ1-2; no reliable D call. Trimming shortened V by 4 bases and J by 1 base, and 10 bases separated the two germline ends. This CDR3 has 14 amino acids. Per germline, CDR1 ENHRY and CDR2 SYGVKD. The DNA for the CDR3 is TGTGCCATCAGTGGAAAAGGCCATAACTATGGCTACACCTTC. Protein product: CAISGKGHNYGYTF.